The entry below gives a single TCR beta chain sequence along with its context. The specificity of this receptor is unknown. One base away there is no much larger clone; base qualities are not given. The collaborating institutions used their own protocols to collect whole blood in K2EDTA tubes. For TCRbeta analysis, collaborator samples were shipped as frozen whole blood, as isolated PBMCs, or as DNA extracted from either sample type. TCRbeta CDR3 regions were amplified from genomic DNA using the immunoSEQ Assay, a bias-controlled multiplex PCR. On the study's bioinformatics: Within the assay, amplification of reference gene primers was used to estimate how many nucleated cells each sample contained. To quantify the absolute abundance of each unique TCRbeta CDR3 rearrangement, sequence reads were collapsed and filtered. For each sample, productive Simpson clonality was calculated as the square root of Simpson's diversity index over productive rearrangements. The clones in this table, taken by TCRdb from immuneACCESS, are in-frame only. Not every clone is retained; where verified, under half of the shortfall comes from an unresolved V gene, and the cause of the rest is unknown. V and J calls and clone size are copied from that table; D and trimming were computed from the DNA. For this sample there are fewer than 200,000 clones; approximately 79% appear just once. The ten most abundant clones make up about 3% of the sample.

Counted from cysteine to phenylalanine, this CDR3 has 10 amino acids. Just the 30-base CDR3 DNA is kept, in frame starting at base 1. V is shortened by 8 bases, J by 7 bases, and the region joining them spans 5 bases. This sample was taken from a study of blood T cell repertoires in COVID-19 (dated by TCRdb to the early 2020s). Describing the broader study: Samples covering the acute and convalescent phases of COVID-19 were provided by collaborators in the United States, Italy and Spain. The prospective study material was composed of cDNA or gDNA derived from T cells, B-cell-depleted T cells, or PBMCs. The dataset comprised deeply sampled blood TCRbeta repertoires from subjects exposed to, actively infected with, or recovered from COVID-19. The repertoires were released in a freely available public database intended as a resource for research on the immune response to SARS-CoV-2. The samples were drawn from two sources: the first 160 participants of the ongoing ImmuneRACE study, and 950 to 1,500 subjects contributed by 6 global collaborators. Nearly every sample came with metadata listing a de-identified subject ID, COVID-19 status, age in years and sex. Where available, HLA class I and class II types were taken from metadata supplied by the sample provider and were not determined by assay-based typing. Broader findings and caveats from the paper: How much clinical and demographic metadata was included differed by source and by participant, and the metadata was provided uncurated.

The material sequenced was peripheral blood. The sequence links TRBV12-3 or TRBV12-4 to TRBJ1-4; TRBD1 could be the D gene, as 5 bases match. This clonotype was obtained from an elderly woman with acute or convalescent COVID-19. The DNA is as follows: TGTGCCAGCGGGGCTGAAAAACTGTTTTTT. It specifies CASGAEKLFF.